This T cell receptor (beta chain) was captured by sequencing in a study of cytotoxic CD8 clonotypes in ibrutinib-treated CLL (dated by TCRdb to the early 2020s). Turning to the overall study: The cohort included around 15 treatment-naive and ten to eleven relapsed/refractory patients; roughly 17 were IGHV unmutated. Responses were partial in some 24 patients and complete in 2; after median approximately 69 months follow-up, some 14 stayed in remission and 12 progressed. Samples at response were collected after a median of roughly 13 months of treatment, with a range of roughly 6 to 40 months. Samples averaged approximately 250,000 productive templates and around 91,000 productive rearrangements. Of the roughly 79 people in the trial, about 25 had longitudinal samples available. Cryopreserved peripheral blood mononuclear cells were collected at three points: before therapy, at response, and at either sustained remission or disease progression. All remission and progressive disease samples were collected while patients were still receiving ibrutinib.

On a MiSeq, deep resolution sequencing aimed for a depth between 1 in 1 million and 1 in 200,000 T cells, with each clonotype covered approximately 10x on average. The immunoSEQ hsTCRB Kit was used to generate the TCR beta libraries. In the source study's methods: The data were analyzed with ImmunoSEQ Analyzer and ImmunoSEQ Data Assistant, and V, D and J gene assignments followed IMGT definitions. Clonality, with values ranging from 0 to 1, was calculated as one minus the normalized Shannon entropy of productive rearrangement frequencies. Public clonotype analysis was restricted to overrepresented clonotypes comprising at least 0.05% of each patient's repertoire. Thirteen age-matched healthy donor repertoires from immuneACCESS were used as controls for clonality. Entries here come from immuneACCESS through TCRdb and include only in-frame sequences with V and J called. Some clones fail to appear in such tables; in the studies checked, an unresolved V gene covers under half of the shortfall, and the cause of the remainder is unknown. V and J calls and clone size are as listed in that table; D and trimming were resolved from the DNA. Within this sample are more than 110,000 clones, with more than 70% of them counted one time only. The top ten clonotypes cover roughly 7.2% of the sample.

For TCR beta library preparation, around 1.8 micrograms of genomic DNA were extracted from the cryopreserved PBMCs. High-throughput TCR beta sequencing was performed on longitudinal blood samples from CLL patients receiving ibrutinib monotherapy. The patients took part in an open-label, single-center phase 2 trial of ibrutinib monotherapy. On this clone: No cognate antigen has been identified for it. Base qualities are not provided; no much larger clone lies one nucleotide away.

Overall results and qualifications from the work: Baseline clonality exceeded that of age-matched healthy donors and correlated strongly with circulating CD8+ T-cell counts. Sampling times were not matched between patients in sustained remission and patients whose disease was progressing, and lymph node repertoires were not examined. Clonality rose at ibrutinib response, remained stable during sustained remission, and dropped back toward baseline at progression. Public clonotypes were rare and either shrank or stayed stable during treatment, and the rise in clonality at ibrutinib response reflected expansion of private clonotypes.

The CDR3 runs 13 residues from the cysteine to the phenylalanine. Just the 39-base CDR3 DNA is kept, in frame starting at base 1. V loses 6 bases, J loses 6 bases, and the germline ends lie 13 bases apart. CDR1 and CDR2, looked up from the germline V gene, are SNHLY and FYNNEI. This TCR was recovered from a human donor with chronic lymphocytic leukemia. This sequence uses TRBV2 and TRBJ2-3; TRBD1 is a possible D gene, resting on 6 matching bases. The source was PBMCs, collected after 36 months of ibrutinib treatment. CDR3 sequence: CASRNRATDTQYF. The DNA sequence is TGTGCCAGCAGAAACAGGGCCACCGATACGCAGTATTTT. Joined to the reference TRBV2 and TRBJ2-3 proteins, this CDR3 gives the full variable domain: EPEVTQTPSHQVTQMGQEVILRCVPISNHLYFYWYRQILGQKVEFLVSFYNNEISEKSEIFDDQFSVERPDGSNFTLKIRSTKLEDSAMYFCASRNRATDTQYFGPGTRLTVL.